This T cell receptor beta chain was identified during a study of early T cells in non-severe SARS-CoV-2 infection. Study context: Investigators sequenced bulk RNA drawn from unsorted whole blood, and chains remained unpaired.

With 3 bases removed from V and 0 bases from J, the gap between germline ends came to 5 bases. The CDR3 contains 14 residues. Germline CDR1 SEHNR, CDR2 FQNEAQ (reference sequence). This clonotype was found a few times. The antigen is not known. Researchers tagged individual cDNA molecules with unique molecular identifiers. TCRdb ran MiXCR on the 5' RACE reads and lists one entry per CDR3 protein. This sample has roughly 62,000 distinct CDR3 sequences, with more than 7.5% found just once. Study-wide findings and caveats: Anti-spike CD8 specificities were favored by VDJdb matching, whose results missed private and CD4 specificities.

The material sequenced was whole blood. The origin of this receptor is an adult who was a healthcare worker with PCR-confirmed SARS-CoV-2 infection or an uninfected control (not recorded which). The rearrangement links TRBV7-9 to TRBJ2-2; D is ambiguous. CDR3 amino acids: CASSFSANTGELFF. The CDR3 region has the DNA TGTGCCAGCAGCTTTTCAGCGAACACCGGGGAGCTGTTTTTT.